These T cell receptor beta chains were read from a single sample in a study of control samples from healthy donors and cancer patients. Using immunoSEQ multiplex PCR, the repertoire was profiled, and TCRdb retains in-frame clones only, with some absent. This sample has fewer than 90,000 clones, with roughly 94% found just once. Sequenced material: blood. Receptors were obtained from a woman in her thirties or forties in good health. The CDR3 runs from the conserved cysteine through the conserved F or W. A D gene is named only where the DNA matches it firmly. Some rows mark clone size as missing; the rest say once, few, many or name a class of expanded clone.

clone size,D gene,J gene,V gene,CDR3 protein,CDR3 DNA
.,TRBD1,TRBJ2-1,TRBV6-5,CASSDGTGGAIRFF,TGTGCCAGCAGCGACGGGACAGGGGGCGCTATTCGGTTCTTC
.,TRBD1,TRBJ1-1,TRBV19,CASSNLRDRFEAFF,TGTGCCAGTAGTAATCTCCGGGACAGGTTTGAAGCTTTCTTT
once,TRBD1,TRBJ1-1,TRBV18,CASSPPNRGETEAFF,TGTGCCAGCTCACCACCGAACAGGGGAGAAACTGAAGCTTTCTTT
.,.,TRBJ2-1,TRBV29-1,CSAALDSKYNEQFF,TGCAGCGCTGCTTTGGACAGTAAGTACAATGAGCAGTTCTTC
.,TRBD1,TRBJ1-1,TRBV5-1,CASRTGDSLNTEAFF,TGCGCCAGCAGGACCGGGGACAGCTTGAACACTGAAGCTTTCTTT
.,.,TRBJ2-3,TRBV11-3,CASSERSDTQYF,TGTGCCAGCAGCGAAAGGTCAGATACGCAGTATTTT
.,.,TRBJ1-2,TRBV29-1,CSVAHGYYGYTF,TGCAGCGTTGCCCACGGGTACTATGGCTACACCTTC
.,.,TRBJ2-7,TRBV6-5,CASRRLDTPEQYF,TGTGCCAGCAGGCGACTGGACACTCCCGAGCAGTACTTC
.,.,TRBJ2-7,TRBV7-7,CASSLEIGAPGKQYF,TGTGCCAGCAGCTTAGAAATAGGGGCCCCGGGGAAGCAGTACTTC
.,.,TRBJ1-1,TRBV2,CASKTGFTEAFF,TGTGCCAGCAAAACAGGGTTCACTGAAGCTTTCTTT
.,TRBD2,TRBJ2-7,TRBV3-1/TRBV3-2,CASSQGLAGGQNSYEQYF,TGTGCCAGCAGCCAAGGACTAGCGGGGGGACAAAATTCCTACGAGCAGTACTTC
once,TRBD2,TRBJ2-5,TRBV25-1,CASSEYRGEETQYF,TGTGCCAGCAGTGAATACCGGGGGGAAGAGACCCAGTACTTC
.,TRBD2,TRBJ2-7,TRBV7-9,CASSPLGGEGEQYF,TGTGCCAGCAGCCCCTTGGGGGGGGAGGGCGAGCAGTACTTC
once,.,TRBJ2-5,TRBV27,CASRQGKTQYF,TGTGCCAGCCGTCAGGGAAAGACCCAGTACTTC
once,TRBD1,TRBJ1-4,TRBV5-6,CASSGGTAVNEKLFF,TGTGCCAGCAGCGGGGGGACAGCAGTGAATGAAAAACTGTTTTTT
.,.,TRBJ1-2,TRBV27,CASSPTGFYGYTF,TGTGCCAGCAGTCCAACAGGGTTCTATGGCTACACCTTC
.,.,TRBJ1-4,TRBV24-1,CATSDFGEGGREKLFF,TGTGCCACCAGTGATTTTGGCGAGGGAGGAAGGGAAAAACTGTTTTTT
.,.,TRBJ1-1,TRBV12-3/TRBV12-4,CASNGEGWGAFF,TGTGCCAGTAACGGGGAGGGTTGGGGAGCTTTCTTT
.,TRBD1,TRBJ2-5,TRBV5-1,CASSLAAGGSATQYF,TGCGCCAGCAGCTTGGCGGCAGGGGGCTCTGCGACCCAGTACTTC
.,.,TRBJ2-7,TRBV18,CASSPGQSYEQYF,TGTGCCAGCTCACCCGGACAGAGCTACGAGCAGTACTTC
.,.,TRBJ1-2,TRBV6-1,CASILTENNYGYTF,TGTGCCAGCATACTGACAGAGAATAACTATGGCTACACCTTC
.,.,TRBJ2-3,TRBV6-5,CASSYSLTADTQYF,TGTGCCAGCAGTTACTCACTGACTGCTGATACGCAGTATTTT
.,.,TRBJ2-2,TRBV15,CATSRGATGELFF,TGTGCCACCAGCAGAGGCGCCACCGGGGAGCTGTTTTTT
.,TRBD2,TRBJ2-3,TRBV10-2,CASSELLAGDQKRADTQYF,TGCGCCAGCAGTGAGTTACTAGCGGGAGATCAAAAAAGGGCAGATACGCAGTATTTT
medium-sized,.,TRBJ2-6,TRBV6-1,CASSDEGAGANVLTF,TGTGCCAGCAGTGACGAGGGGGCTGGGGCCAACGTCCTGACTTTC
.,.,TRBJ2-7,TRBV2,CAILGDGNYEQYF,TGTGCCATACTCGGGGACGGAAACTACGAGCAGTACTTC
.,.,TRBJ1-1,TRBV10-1,CASSGGRGVKAFF,TGCGCCAGCAGTGGCGGGAGGGGGGTGAAGGCTTTCTTT
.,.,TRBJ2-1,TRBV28,CASSYLTGRRDEQFF,TGTGCCAGCAGTTACTTGACAGGCCGCCGGGATGAGCAGTTCTTC
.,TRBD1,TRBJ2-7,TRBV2,CASIQGARQTQLRDEQYF,TGTGCCAGCATCCAGGGGGCAAGACAGACCCAGTTACGTGACGAGCAGTACTTC
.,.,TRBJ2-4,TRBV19,CASSKKGVRVAKNIQYF,TGTGCCAGTAGTAAGAAGGGGGTTAGGGTAGCCAAAAACATTCAGTACTTC
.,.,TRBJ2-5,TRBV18,CASSPYQETQYF,TGTGCCAGCTCACCCTACCAAGAGACCCAGTACTTC
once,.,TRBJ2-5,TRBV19,CASSIASAGETQYF,TGTGCCAGTAGTATAGCGAGCGCAGGCGAGACCCAGTACTTC
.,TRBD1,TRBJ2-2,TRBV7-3,CASSLGTGGNTGELFF,TGTGCCAGCAGCCTGGGGACAGGGGGAAACACCGGGGAGCTGTTTTTT
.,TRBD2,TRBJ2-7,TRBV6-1,CASSEVASGGPISYEQYF,TGTGCCAGCAGTGAAGTCGCTAGCGGGGGGCCCATCTCCTACGAGCAGTACTTC
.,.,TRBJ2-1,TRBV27,CASSPTYGGEQFF,TGTGCCAGCAGTCCCACGTACGGCGGTGAGCAGTTCTTC
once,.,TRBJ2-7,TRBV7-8,CASSSQVPPSYEQYF,TGTGCCAGCAGCTCACAGGTTCCCCCCTCCTACGAGCAGTACTTC
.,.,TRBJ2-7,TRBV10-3,CAISESRTRSYEQYF,TGTGCCATCAGTGAGAGTAGGACACGCTCCTACGAGCAGTACTTC
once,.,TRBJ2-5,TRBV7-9,CASSPTGIVETQYF,TGTGCCAGCAGCCCAACAGGGATCGTTGAGACCCAGTACTTC
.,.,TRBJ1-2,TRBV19,CASSPLGGWHTF,TGTGCCAGTAGTCCGTTGGGGGGCTGGCACACCTTC
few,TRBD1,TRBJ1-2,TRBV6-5,CASTRDRADFYGYTF,TGTGCCAGCACTAGAGACAGGGCGGACTTCTATGGCTACACCTTC
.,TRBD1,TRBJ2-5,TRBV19,CASSMGLNGGQGATETQYF,TGTGCCAGTAGTATGGGGCTCAACGGGGGACAGGGGGCTACGGAGACCCAGTACTTC
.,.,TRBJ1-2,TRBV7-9,CASSLAVRIWGANYGYTF,TGTGCCAGCAGCTTGGCCGTGAGAATATGGGGGGCTAACTATGGCTACACCTTC
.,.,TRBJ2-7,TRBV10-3,CAISESKGGHEQYF,TGTGCCATCAGTGAGTCTAAGGGGGGTCACGAGCAGTACTTC
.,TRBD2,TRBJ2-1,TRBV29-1,CSVEGLADYNEQFF,TGCAGCGTTGAAGGACTAGCGGATTACAATGAGCAGTTCTTC
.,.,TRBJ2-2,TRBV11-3,CASSSPLRSGELFF,TGTGCCAGCAGCTCCCCCCTTAGGTCCGGGGAGCTGTTTTTT
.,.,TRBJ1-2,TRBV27,CASSSSTYGYTF,TGTGCCAGCAGTTCAAGCACGTATGGCTACACCTTC
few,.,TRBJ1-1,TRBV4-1,CASSQGVGGIYISTEAFF,TGCGCCAGCAGCCAAGGCGTCGGGGGGATCTATATTAGCACTGAAGCTTTCTTT
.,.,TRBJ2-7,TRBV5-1,CASSLGEPYEQYF,TGCGCCAGCAGCTTGGGGGAACCCTACGAGCAGTACTTC
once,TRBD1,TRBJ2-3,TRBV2,CASTFDRGTDTQYF,TGTGCCAGCACCTTTGACAGGGGGACAGATACGCAGTATTTT
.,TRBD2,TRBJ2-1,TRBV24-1,CATSEGAGNNEQFF,TGTGCCACCAGCGAAGGAGCGGGGAACAATGAGCAGTTCTTC
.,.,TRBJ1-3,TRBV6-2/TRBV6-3,CASSFSMGSGNTIYF,TGTGCCAGCAGTTTTAGCATGGGATCTGGAAACACCATATATTTT
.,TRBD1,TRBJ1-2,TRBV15,CATSYRDSPGYTF,TGTGCCACCAGCTACCGGGACAGCCCTGGCTACACCTTC
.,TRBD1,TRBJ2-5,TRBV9,CASSKGQARETQYF,TGTGCCAGCAGCAAAGGACAGGCCAGGGAGACCCAGTACTTC
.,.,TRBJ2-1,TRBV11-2,CASSSAFGGYAYNEQFF,TGTGCCAGCAGTTCTGCCTTTGGGGGATATGCGTACAATGAGCAGTTCTTC
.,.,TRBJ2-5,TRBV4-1,CASSPGLLGETQYF,TGCGCCAGCAGCCCGGGACTCTTAGGGGAGACCCAGTACTTC
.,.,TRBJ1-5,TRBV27,CASSLGRGQPQHF,TGTGCCAGCAGTTTAGGCAGAGGTCAGCCCCAGCATTTT